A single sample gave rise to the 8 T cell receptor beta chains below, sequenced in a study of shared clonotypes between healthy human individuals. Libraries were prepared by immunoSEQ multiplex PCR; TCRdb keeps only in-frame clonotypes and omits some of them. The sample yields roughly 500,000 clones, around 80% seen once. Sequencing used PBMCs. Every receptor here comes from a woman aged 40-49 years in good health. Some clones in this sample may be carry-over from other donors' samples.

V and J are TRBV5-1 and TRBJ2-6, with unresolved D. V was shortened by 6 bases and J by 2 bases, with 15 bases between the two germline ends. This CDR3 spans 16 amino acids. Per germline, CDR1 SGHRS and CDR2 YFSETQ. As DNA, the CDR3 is TGCGCCAGCAAGGCTCCTGGGTTGGCTGGGGCCAACGTCCTGACTTTC. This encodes CASKAPGLAGANVLTF.

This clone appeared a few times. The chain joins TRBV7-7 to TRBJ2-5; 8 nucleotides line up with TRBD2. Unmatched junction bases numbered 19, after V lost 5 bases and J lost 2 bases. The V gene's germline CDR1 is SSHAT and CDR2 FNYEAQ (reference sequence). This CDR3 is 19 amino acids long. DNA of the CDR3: TGTGCCAGCAGCCACGGTATCCGAGGGGTAGCGGGAAGACAAGAGACCCAGTACTTC. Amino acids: CASSHGIRGVAGRQETQYF.

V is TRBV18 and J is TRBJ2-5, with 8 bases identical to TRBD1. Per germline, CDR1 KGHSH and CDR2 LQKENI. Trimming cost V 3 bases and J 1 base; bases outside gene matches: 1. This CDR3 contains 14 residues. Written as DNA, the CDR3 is TGTGCCAGCTCACCTACAGGGGGCCAAGAGACCCAGTACTTC. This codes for CASSPTGGQETQYF.

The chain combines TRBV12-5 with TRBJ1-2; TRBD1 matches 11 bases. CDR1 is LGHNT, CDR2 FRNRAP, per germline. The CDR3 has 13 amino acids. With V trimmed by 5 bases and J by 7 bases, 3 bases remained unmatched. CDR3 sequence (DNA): TGTGCTAGTGGTCCGGGACAGGGGGTTGGCTACACCTTC. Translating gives CASGPGQGVGYTF. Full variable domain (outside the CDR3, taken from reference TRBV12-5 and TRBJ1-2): DARVTQTPRHKVTEMGQEVTMRCQPILGHNTVFWYRQTMMQGLELLAYFRNRAPLDDSGMPKDRFSAEMPDATLATLKIQPSEPRDSAVYFCASGPGQGVGYTFGSGTRLTVV.

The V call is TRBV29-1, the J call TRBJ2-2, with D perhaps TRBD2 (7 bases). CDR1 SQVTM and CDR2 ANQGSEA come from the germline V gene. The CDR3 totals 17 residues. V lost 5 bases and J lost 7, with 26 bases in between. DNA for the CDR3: TGCAGCGTTTTGTCACCCGGGACACCGCGGGGGTTCGGGGAGCTGTTTTTT. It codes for CSVLSPGTPRGFGELFF.

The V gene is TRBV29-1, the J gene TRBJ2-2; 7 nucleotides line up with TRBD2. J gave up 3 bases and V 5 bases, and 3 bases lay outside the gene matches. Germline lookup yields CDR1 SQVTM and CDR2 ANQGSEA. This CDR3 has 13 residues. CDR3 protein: CSVRLADTGELFF. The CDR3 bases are TGCAGCGTTAGGCTAGCGGACACCGGGGAGCTGTTTTTT.

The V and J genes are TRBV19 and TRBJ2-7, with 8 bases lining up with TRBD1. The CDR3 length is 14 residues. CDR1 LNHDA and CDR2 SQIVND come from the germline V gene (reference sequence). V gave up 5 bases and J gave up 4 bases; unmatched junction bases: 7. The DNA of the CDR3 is TGTGCCAGTAGTGCCGGGACAGGTAAATACGAGCAGTACTTC. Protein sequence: CASSAGTGKYEQYF.

This chain's CDR3 is CASSLAGAGDYGYTF. Here the CDR3 DNA reads TGTGCCAGCAGCTTAGCGGGGGCTGGGGACTATGGCTACACCTTC. The chain combines TRBV7-2 with TRBJ1-2, with D maybe TRBD1 (6 bases). The CDR3 runs 15 residues. CDR1 is SGHTA, CDR2 FQGNSA, per germline. The ends were cut back, 0 bases at V and 3 bases at J, with 11 bases in the middle.